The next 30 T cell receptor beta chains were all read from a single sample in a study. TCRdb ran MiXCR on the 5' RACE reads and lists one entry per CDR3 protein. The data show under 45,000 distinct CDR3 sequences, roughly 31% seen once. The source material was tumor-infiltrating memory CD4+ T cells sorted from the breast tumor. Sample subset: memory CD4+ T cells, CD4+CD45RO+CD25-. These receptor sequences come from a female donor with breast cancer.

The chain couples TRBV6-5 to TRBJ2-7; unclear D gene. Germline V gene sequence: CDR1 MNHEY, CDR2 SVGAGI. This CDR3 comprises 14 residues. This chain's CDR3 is CTGSYGPTAYEQYF. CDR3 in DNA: TGTACCGGCAGTTACGGACCCACGGCCTACGAGCAGTACTTC.

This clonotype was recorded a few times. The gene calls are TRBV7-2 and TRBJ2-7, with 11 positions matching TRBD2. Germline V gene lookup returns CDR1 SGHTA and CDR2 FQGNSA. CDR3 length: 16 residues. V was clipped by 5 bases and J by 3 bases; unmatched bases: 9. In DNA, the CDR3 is TGTGCCAGCAGCAGACTAGCGGGACTGCTCAACTACGAGCAGTACTTC. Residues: CASSRLAGLLNYEQYF.

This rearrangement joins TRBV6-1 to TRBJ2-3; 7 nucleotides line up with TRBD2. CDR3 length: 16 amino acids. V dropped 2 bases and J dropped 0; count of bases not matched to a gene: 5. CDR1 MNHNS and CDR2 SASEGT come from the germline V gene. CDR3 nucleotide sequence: TGTGCCAGCAGTGAATGGGAGCGGGATAGCACAGATACGCAGTATTTT. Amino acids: CASSEWERDSTDTQYF.

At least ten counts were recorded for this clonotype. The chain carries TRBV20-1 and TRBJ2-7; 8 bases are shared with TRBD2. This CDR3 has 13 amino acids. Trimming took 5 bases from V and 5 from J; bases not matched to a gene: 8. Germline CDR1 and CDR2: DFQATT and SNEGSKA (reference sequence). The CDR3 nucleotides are TGCAGTGCTTTCGGACTAGCCAACAACGAGCAGTACTTC. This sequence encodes CSAFGLANNEQYF.

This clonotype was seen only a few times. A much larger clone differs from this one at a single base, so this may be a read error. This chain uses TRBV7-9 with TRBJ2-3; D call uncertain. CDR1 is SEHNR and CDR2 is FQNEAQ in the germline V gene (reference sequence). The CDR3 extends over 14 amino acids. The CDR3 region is CTSSWSVVSDTQYF. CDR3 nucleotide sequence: TGTACCAGCAGCTGGTCGGTCGTATCAGATACGCAGTATTTT.

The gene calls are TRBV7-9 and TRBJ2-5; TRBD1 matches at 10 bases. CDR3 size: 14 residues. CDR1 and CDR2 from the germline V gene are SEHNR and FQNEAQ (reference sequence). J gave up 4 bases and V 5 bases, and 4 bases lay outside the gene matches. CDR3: CASSRTGGGETQYF. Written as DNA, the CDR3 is TGTGCCAGCAGCCGGACAGGGGGAGGAGAGACCCAGTACTTC.

CDR3 in amino acids: CASSTGAGPTVGAKNIQYF. In DNA, the CDR3 is TGTGCCAGCAGCACCGGGGCAGGGCCGACGGTGGGGGCCAAAAACATTCAGTACTTC. The chain links TRBV21-1 to TRBJ2-4; TRBD1 is taken as the D call from the table, unchecked against the DNA. TRBV21-1 is a pseudogene locus. CDR3 length: 19 residues.

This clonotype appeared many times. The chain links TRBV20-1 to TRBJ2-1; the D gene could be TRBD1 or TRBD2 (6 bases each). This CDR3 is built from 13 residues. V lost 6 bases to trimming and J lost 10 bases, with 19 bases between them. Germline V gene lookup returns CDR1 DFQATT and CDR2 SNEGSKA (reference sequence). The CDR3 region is CSAPGAASVEQFF. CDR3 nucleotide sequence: TGCAGTGCCCCGGGGGCGGCTAGTGTCGAGCAGTTCTTC.

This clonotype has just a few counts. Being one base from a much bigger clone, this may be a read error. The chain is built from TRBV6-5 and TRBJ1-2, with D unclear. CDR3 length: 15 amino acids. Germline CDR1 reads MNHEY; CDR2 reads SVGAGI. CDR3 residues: CASSYRRTENYDYTF. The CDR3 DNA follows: TGTGCCAGCAGTTACCGGAGGACTGAAAACTATGACTACACCTTC.

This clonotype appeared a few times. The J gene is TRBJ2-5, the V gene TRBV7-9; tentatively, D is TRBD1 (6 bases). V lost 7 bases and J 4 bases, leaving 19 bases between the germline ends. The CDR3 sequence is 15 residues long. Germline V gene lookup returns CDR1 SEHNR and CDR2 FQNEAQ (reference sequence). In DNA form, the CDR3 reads TGTGCCAGCATCCCCCGGACAGCCCCCGGAGAGACCCAGTACTTC. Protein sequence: CASIPRTAPGETQYF.

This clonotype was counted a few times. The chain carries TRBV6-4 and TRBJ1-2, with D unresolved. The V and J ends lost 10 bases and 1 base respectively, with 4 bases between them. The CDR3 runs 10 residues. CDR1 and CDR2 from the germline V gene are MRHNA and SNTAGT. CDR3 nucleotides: TGTGCCAACTTTAACTATGGCTACACCTTC. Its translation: CANFNYGYTF.

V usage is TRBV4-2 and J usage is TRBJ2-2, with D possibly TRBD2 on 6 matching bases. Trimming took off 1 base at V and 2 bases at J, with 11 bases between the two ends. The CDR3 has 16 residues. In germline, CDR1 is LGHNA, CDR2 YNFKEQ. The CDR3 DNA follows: TGTGCCAGCAGCCAAGTGGTAGCGGAAAACACCGGGGAGCTGTTTTTT. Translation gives CASSQVVAENTGELFF.

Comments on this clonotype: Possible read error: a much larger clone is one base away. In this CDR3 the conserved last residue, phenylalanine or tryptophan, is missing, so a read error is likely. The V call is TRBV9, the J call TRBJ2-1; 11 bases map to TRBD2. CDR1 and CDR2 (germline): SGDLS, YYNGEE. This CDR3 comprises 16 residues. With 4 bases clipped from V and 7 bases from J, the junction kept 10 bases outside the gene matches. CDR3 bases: TGTGCCAGCAGCTCCCAACTAGCGGGAGTGCTAAATGAGCAGTTCCTC. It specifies CASSSQLAGVLNEQFL.

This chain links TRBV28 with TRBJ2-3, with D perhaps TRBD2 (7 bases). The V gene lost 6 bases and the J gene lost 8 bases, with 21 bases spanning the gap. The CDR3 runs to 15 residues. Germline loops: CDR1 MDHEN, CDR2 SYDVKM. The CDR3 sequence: CASRPRGGPGRTQYF. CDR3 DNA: TGTGCCAGCAGACCGAGGGGGGGCCCGGGGCGTACGCAGTATTTT.

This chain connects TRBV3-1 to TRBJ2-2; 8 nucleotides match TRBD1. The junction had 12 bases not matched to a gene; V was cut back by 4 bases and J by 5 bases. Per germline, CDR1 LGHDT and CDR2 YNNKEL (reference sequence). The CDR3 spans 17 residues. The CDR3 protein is CASSPTPTGVWTGELFF. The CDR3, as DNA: TGTGCCAGCAGCCCCACCCCGACAGGGGTATGGACCGGGGAGCTGTTTTTT.

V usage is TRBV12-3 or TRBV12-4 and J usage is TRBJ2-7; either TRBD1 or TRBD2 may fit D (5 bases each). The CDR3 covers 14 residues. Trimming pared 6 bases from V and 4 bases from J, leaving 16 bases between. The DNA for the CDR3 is TGTGCCAGCAGCCCCGGGACCTTCGGTTACGAGCAGTACTTC. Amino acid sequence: CASSPGTFGYEQYF.

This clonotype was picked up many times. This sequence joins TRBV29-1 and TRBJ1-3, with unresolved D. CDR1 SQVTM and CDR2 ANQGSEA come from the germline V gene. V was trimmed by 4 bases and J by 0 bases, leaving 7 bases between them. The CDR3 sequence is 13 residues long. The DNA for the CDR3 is TGCAGCGTTGCCTTAACCTCTGGAAACACCATATATTTT. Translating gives CSVALTSGNTIYF.

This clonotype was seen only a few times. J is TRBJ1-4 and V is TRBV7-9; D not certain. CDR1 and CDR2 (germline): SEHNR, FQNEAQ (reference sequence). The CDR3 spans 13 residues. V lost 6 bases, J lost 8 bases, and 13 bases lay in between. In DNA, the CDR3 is TGTGCCAGCAGACACCCGCTTAGGGAAAAACTGTTTTTT. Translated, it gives CASRHPLREKLFF. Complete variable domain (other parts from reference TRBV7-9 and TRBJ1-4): DTGVSQNPRHKITKRGQNVTFRCDPISEHNRLYWYRQTLGQGPEFLTYFQNEAQLEKSRLLSDRFSAERPKGSFSTLEIQRTEQGDSAMYLCASRHPLREKLFFGSGTQLSVL.

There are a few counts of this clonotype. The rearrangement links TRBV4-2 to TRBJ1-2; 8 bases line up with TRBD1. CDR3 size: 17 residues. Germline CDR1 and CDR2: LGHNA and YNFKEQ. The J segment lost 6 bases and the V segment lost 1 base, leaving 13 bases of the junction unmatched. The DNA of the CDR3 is TGTGCCAGCAGCCAAGTATCCCGGGACAGGTATACGGATGGCTACACCTTC. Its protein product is CASSQVSRDRYTDGYTF.

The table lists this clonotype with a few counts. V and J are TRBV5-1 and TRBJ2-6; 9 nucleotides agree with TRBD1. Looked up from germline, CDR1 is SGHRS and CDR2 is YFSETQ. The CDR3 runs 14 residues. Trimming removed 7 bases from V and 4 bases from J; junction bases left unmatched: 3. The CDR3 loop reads CASEQGAGANVLTF. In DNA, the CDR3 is TGCGCCAGCGAACAGGGGGCCGGGGCCAACGTCCTGACTTTC.

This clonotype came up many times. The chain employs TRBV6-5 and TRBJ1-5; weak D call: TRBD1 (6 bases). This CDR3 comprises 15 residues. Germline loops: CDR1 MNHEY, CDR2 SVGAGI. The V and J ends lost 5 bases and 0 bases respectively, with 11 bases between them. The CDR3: CASSRTVNSNQPQHF. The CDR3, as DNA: TGTGCCAGCAGTCGGACAGTCAATAGCAATCAGCCCCAGCATTTT.

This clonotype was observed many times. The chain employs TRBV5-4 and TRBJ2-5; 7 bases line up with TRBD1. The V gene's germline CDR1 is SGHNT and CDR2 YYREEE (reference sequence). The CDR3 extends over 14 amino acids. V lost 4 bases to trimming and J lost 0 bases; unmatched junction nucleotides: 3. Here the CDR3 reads CASSTGTDQETQYF. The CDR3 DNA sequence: TGTGCCAGCAGCACCGGGACAGACCAAGAGACCCAGTACTTC.

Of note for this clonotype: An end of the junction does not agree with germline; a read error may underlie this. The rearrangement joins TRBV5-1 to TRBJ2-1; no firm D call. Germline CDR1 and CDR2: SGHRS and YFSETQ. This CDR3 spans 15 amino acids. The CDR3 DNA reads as TGCGCCGGCAGCTCCAGCGATGTCGCCTACAATGAGCAGTTCTTC. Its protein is CAGSSSDVAYNEQFF.

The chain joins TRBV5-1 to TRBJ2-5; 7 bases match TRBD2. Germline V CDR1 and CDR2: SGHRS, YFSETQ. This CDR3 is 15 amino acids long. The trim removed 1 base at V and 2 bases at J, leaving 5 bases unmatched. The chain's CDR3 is CASSLSGKGQETQYF. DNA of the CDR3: TGCGCCAGCAGCTTGAGCGGGAAAGGACAAGAGACCCAGTACTTC. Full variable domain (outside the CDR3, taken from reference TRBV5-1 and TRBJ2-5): KAGVTQTPRYLIKTRGQQVTLSCSPISGHRSVSWYQQTPGQGLQFLFEYFSETQRNKGNFPGRFSGRQFSNSRSEMNVSTLELGDSALYLCASSLSGKGQETQYFGPGTRLLVL.

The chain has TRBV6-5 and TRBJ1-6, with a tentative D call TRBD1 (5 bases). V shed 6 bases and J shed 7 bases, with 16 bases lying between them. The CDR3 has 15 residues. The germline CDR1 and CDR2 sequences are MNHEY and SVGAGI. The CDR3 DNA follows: TGTGCCAGCAGCCCCTCCGGGACCGCCAATTCACCCCTCCACTTT. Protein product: CASSPSGTANSPLHF.

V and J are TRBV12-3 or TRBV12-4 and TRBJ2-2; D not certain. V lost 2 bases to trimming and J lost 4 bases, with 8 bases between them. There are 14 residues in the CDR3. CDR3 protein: CASSLTERTGELFF. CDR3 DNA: TGTGCCAGCAGTTTAACGGAGCGCACCGGGGAGCTGTTTTTT.

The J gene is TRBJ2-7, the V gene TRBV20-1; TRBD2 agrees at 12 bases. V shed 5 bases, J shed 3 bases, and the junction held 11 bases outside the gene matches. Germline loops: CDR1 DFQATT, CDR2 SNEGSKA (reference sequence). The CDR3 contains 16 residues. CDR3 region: CSAATSGRTLLYEQYF. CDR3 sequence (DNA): TGCAGTGCTGCGACTAGCGGGAGAACCCTCCTCTACGAGCAGTACTTC.

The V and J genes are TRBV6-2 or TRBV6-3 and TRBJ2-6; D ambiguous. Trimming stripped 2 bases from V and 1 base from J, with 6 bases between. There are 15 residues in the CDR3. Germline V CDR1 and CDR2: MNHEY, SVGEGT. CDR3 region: CASSYSRSGANVLTF. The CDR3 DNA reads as TGTGCCAGCAGTTACAGCCGTTCTGGGGCCAACGTCCTGACTTTC.

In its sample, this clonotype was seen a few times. CDR3 nucleotide sequence: TGTGCCAGCAGCCCAGAACAGGTTGGGGAAAAACTGTTTTTT. It encodes CASSPEQVGEKLFF. The rearrangement links TRBV28 to TRBJ1-4, with a weak D call TRBD1 (5 bases). This CDR3 region has 14 residues. Germline V gives CDR1 MDHEN, CDR2 SYDVKM. Trimming took off 6 bases at V and 8 bases at J, with 16 bases between the two ends.

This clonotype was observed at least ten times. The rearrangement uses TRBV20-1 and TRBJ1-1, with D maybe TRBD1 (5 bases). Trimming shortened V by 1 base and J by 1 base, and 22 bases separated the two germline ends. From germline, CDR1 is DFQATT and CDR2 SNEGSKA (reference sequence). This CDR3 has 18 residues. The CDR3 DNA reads TGCAGTGCTAGAGGCCAAGCCCCCCATCACCAGGGGAACACTGAAGCTTTCTTT. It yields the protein CSARGQAPHHQGNTEAFF.